This T cell receptor beta chain was sequenced in a study of cytomegalovirus exposure and HLA in healthy donors. Broader study findings: A previous analysis found most TCR beta V segments productive roughly 90% or roughly 30% of the time. Trimming of TCR beta V- and J-genes showed a link, identified in a later analysis, to a missense DCLRE1C variant. The analysis excluded some indistinguishable V segments, including TRBV6-2 and TRBV6-3. The study designated 150 or so TCR beta chains cytomegalovirus-associated.

Amplification used 60 Vbeta primers and 13 Jbeta primers. The assay was immunoSEQ multiplex PCR, and TCRdb's table has in-frame clones only and misses some. The sample consists of some 210,000 clones, 70% to 80% of them appearing once. Comments on this clone: Its antigen is unidentified.

Trimming cost V 3 bases and J 3 bases, with 6 bases left between them. This CDR3 spans 12 amino acids. Germline CDR1 MNHEY, CDR2 SMNVEV (reference sequence). This sequence was found in a male donor in good health and CMV-seronegative. The rearrangement joins TRBV27 to TRBJ2-7, with D possibly matching TRBD1 (6 bases). The sample consisted of PBMCs. The CDR3 spells CASSLTGYEQYF. CDR3 sequence (DNA): TGTGCCAGCAGTTTGACAGGCTACGAGCAGTACTTC.